This T cell receptor beta chain was captured in a study of T cell responses to AZD1222 COVID-19 vaccine (dated by TCRdb to the early 2020s). In terms of the full investigation: AZD1222 recipients with second doses at about 4 weeks or about 12 weeks were pooled, because spike-specific TCR depth and breadth did not differ between schedules. Trial participants were enrolled by age into 18-55, 56-69 and 70-plus year subgroups, with around 150, 28 and 57 TCR-sequenced participants respectively. A total of 230 or so trial participants underwent TCR sequencing, of whom about 200 received two doses of AZD1222 and around 25 received two doses of the MenACWY control vaccine. The paper as a whole reports these results and caveats: Spike-specific TCR breadth and depth rose significantly after two AZD1222 doses compared with day 0 and with MenACWY recipients. Only five to seven AZD1222 recipients were SARS-CoV-2 seropositive at baseline, limiting conclusions about previously exposed vaccinees. Because no samples from the day 14 peak response were available, repertoires could be characterized only after the peak T cell response. Vaccine-associated CD4 TCRs spanned the whole spike protein, with dominant responses in regions 160-218 and 743-854. Nearly half of unique spike-specific TCRs reportedly recognized epitopes outside regions mutated in the B.1.351 and B.1.1.7 variants. In the small 56-69-year group, the increase in depth fell short of significance, most likely because of low power. Most participants were white British and females outnumbered males, and the authors suggested that clonal diversity may have been underestimated.

The sample's time point label, decoded: baseline before first vaccination. Samples from vaccinated people were obtained from the UK trials COV001 and COV002, which included a single-blind randomized controlled phase 2/3 trial of AZD1222 (ChAdOx1 nCoV-19) in healthy adults. Trial participant PBMC samples were collected at day 0 and day 28 after the second dose for TCRbeta chain sequencing. Reading the germline V gene gives CDR1 SQVTM and CDR2 ANQGSEA. The junction shows trimming of 0 bases on V and 6 bases on J, plus 5 bases between the germline ends. The CDR3 holds 11 amino acids from the cysteine to the phenylalanine. This entry keeps only the CDR3 DNA: 33 bases, framed from base 1. The CDR3 regions of human TCRbeta chains were analyzed by immunosequencing. Per the authors' processing: TCRs in the repertoires were compared against a reference library of SARS-CoV-2-specific TCRs that had been generated with the MIRA antigen-specificity platform. Breadth was defined as the fraction of unique TCRs that were SARS-CoV-2-associated. Depth was defined as the fraction of total T cells that were SARS-CoV-2-associated. Using the MIRA data, each spike-specific TCR was mapped to the spike region that the TCR reacts to and placed in a CD4 or CD8 class. Log10-transformed breadth and depth values were compared by one-way ANOVA with Sidak's multiple comparisons tests. TCRdb re-hosts the immuneACCESS table, in-frame sequences only. Its copies lack some clones; in the studies checked, an unresolved V gene accounts for under half of them, and the cause for the rest is not known. That table supplies the V and J calls and clone size; D and trimming were determined from the DNA. This sample holds around 140,000 clones; under 90% were observed only once. Roughly 6% of the sample is taken by the ten largest.

Details on this clone: The antigen this receptor binds is unknown. No per-base quality is available; no much larger clone lies one base away.

The chain employs TRBV29-1 and TRBJ1-2; the D gene lacks a confident call. This TCR derives from an adult in good health. The sample in question was peripheral blood, obtained on day 0 of AZD1222 vaccination. CDR3 reads: CSVEDGDGYTF. The DNA sequence follows: TGCAGCGTTGAAGATGGGGATGGCTACACCTTC.